The 29 T cell receptor beta chains below were found in one sample sequenced in a study of shared clonotypes between healthy human individuals. Clones were sequenced by immunoSEQ multiplex PCR, and TCRdb holds only the in-frame ones, with some missing. Among about 79,000 clones listed, about 64% were seen once. The sample was memory CD8+ T cells sorted from blood. Regarding subset: CD45RO+ cells pooled with CCR7-negative TemRA cells. The receptor source for this set is a man aged 25 to 40 in good health.

The CDR3 DNA sequence: TGCGCCAGCAGCCAAGAAGTTGCGGAGGACTCTGGAAACACCATATATTTT. It encodes CASSQEVAEDSGNTIYF. This chain connects TRBV4-3 to TRBJ1-3; D remains unclear. The V gene's germline CDR1 is LGHNA and CDR2 YSLEER. Deletions cut 0 bases from V and 0 bases from J, with 12 bases between. CDR3 length: 17 amino acids.

The V gene is TRBV25-1, the J gene TRBJ2-6; D possibly matches TRBD1 or TRBD2 (5 bases each). This CDR3 contains 17 residues. Germline V CDR1 and CDR2: MGHDK, SYGVNS. The V end was cut by 8 bases, the J end by 0 bases, with 17 bases between. The CDR3 loop is CASQVGRGPSGANVLTF. CDR3 nucleotides: TGTGCCAGCCAGGTGGGGCGAGGGCCCTCTGGGGCCAACGTCCTGACTTTC.

The sample holds one count of this clone. The V and J genes are TRBV10-3 and TRBJ2-1; D gene uncertain. V lost 6 bases to trimming and J lost 4 bases, with 10 bases between them. The germline V gene has CDR1 ENHRY and CDR2 SYGVKD. The CDR3 is 13 residues long. The CDR3 region is CAISLGPYNEQFF. The CDR3 DNA sequence: TGTGCCATCAGCCTGGGCCCTTACAATGAGCAGTTCTTC.

This chain connects TRBV27 to TRBJ1-2, with 8 bases lining up with TRBD1. CDR1 is MNHEY, CDR2 SMNVEV, per germline (reference sequence). The length of the CDR3 is 14 residues. Trimming at V came to 5 bases and at J to 4 bases, leaving 6 bases not matched to a gene. CDR3 residues: CASSPWTGPYGYTF. Written as DNA, the CDR3 is TGTGCCAGCAGTCCTTGGACAGGGCCCTATGGCTACACCTTC.

This clone was counted only a few times. The CDR3 DNA reads TGTGCCAGCAGTCCCCGGGACAGGGGTTACGAGCAGTACTTC. This sequence encodes CASSPRDRGYEQYF. This rearrangement joins TRBV27 to TRBJ2-7, with TRBD1 identical over 10 bases. CDR3 length: 14 residues. V was clipped by 5 bases and J by 4 bases; unmatched bases: 5. Germline V gene data show CDR1 as MNHEY and CDR2 as SMNVEV (reference sequence).

There are a few counts of this clone. This chain links TRBV14 with TRBJ2-7; no firm D call. Germline loops: CDR1 SGHDN, CDR2 FVKESK. The CDR3 consists of 13 residues. V was cut by 3 bases and J by 0 bases, with 6 bases left in between. The CDR3 bases are TGTGCCAGCAGCCAGGACCCCTCCTACGAGCAGTACTTC. Protein product: CASSQDPSYEQYF.

This clone was seen more than once but under ten times. The chain couples TRBV27 to TRBJ1-1, with D uncertain. V lost 5 bases and J 3 bases, leaving 10 bases between the germline ends. The germline gives CDR1 MNHEY, CDR2 SMNVEV (reference sequence). This CDR3 is built from 13 residues. CDR3 bases: TGTGCCAGCAGTCACAGACCTGACACTGAAGCTTTCTTT. It yields the protein CASSHRPDTEAFF.

The chain employs TRBV5-1 and TRBJ2-1; D uncertain. Germline V gives CDR1 SGHRS, CDR2 YFSETQ. This CDR3 region has 13 residues. V was cut by 0 bases and J by 7 bases, with 8 bases left in between. The CDR3: CASSLGILNEQFF. The CDR3 DNA is TGCGCCAGCAGCTTGGGTATCCTGAATGAGCAGTTCTTC.

The gene calls are TRBV9 and TRBJ2-2; 14 positions match TRBD2. V shed 5 bases, J shed 7 bases, and the junction held 1 base outside the gene matches. The CDR3 runs to 14 residues. CDR1 SGDLS and CDR2 YYNGEE come from the germline V gene. The CDR3 DNA reads TGTGCCAGCAGAGGGACTAGCGGGAGCGGGGAGCTGTTTTTT. Translation gives CASRGTSGSGELFF.

This clone has just a few counts. This chain connects TRBV28 to TRBJ2-7; TRBD1 matches 7 bases. With V trimmed by 6 bases and J by 3 bases, 14 bases remained unmatched. Germline V gene sequence: CDR1 MDHEN, CDR2 SYDVKM. This CDR3 region has 16 residues. CDR3 sequence (DNA): TGTGCCAGCAGCCGAACCGCCGGGACAGAGAGCTACGAGCAGTACTTC. This sequence encodes CASSRTAGTESYEQYF.

This CDR3 reads CASSQEDLGGETQYF. The CDR3 region has the DNA TGCGCCAGCAGCCAAGAAGACCTAGGAGGAGAGACCCAGTACTTC. This sequence joins TRBV4-1 and TRBJ2-5; maybe TRBD2 (5 bases). CDR3 length equals 15 residues. Germline V gene lookup returns CDR1 MGHRA and CDR2 YSYEKL. V lost 0 bases, J lost 4 bases, and 12 bases lay in between.

The genes are TRBV7-9 and TRBJ2-2, with 14 bases lining up with TRBD2. CDR3 length: 17 amino acids. Germline CDR1 and CDR2: SEHNR and FQNEAQ (reference sequence). Unmatched junction bases numbered 11, after V lost 5 bases and J lost 9 bases. The chain's CDR3 is CASSTGLAGANFRELFF. In DNA form, the CDR3 reads TGTGCCAGCAGCACGGGACTAGCGGGAGCGAATTTCAGGGAGCTGTTTTTT.

This clone was seen a few times. Other DNA sequences from this sample encode an identical CDR3 as well. This sequence joins TRBV27 and TRBJ2-5, with 10 positions matching TRBD1. The V gene end was trimmed by 5 bases and the J gene end by 4 bases; junction bases not matched to a gene: 7. The CDR3 loop spans 15 amino acids. CDR1 MNHEY and CDR2 SMNVEV come from the germline V gene (reference sequence). In DNA, the CDR3 is TGTGCCAGCAGTCCATGGACAGGGGGTGGAGAGACCCAGTACTTC. Translated, it gives CASSPWTGGGETQYF.

This chain links TRBV9 with TRBJ2-4; D unresolved. Germline values: CDR1 SGDLS, CDR2 YYNGEE. With 0 bases removed from V and 6 bases from J, the gap between germline ends came to 7 bases. This CDR3 has 13 residues. DNA for the CDR3: TGTGCCAGCAGCGTAGCGGCCGGAAACATTCAGTACTTC. Residues: CASSVAAGNIQYF.

Written as DNA, the CDR3 is TGTGCCAGCAGTCCAGGGTTAAGACCCTACGAGCAGTACTTC. It specifies CASSPGLRPYEQYF. The genes are TRBV27 and TRBJ2-7, with D possibly matching TRBD1 (5 bases). V lost 5 bases to trimming and J lost 2 bases, with 13 bases between them. Per the germline V gene, CDR1 is MNHEY and CDR2 is SMNVEV (reference sequence). The CDR3 sequence is 14 residues long.

The chain couples TRBV7-3 to TRBJ2-1; no reliable D call. CDR1 is SGHTA and CDR2 is FQGTGA in the germline V gene. The CDR3 is made up of 14 amino acids. V was pared by 2 bases and J by 7 bases, with 12 bases between. As DNA, the CDR3 is TGTGCCAGCAGCTTAGACCCGAGAGAGAATGAGCAGTTCTTC. Translation gives CASSLDPRENEQFF.

J is TRBJ1-5 and V is TRBV6-5, with D possibly TRBD1 on 6 matching bases. Germline V gene lookup returns CDR1 MNHEY and CDR2 SVGAGI. The CDR3 is 13 residues long. The CDR3 DNA reads as TGTGCTTCGAGGGGGGCTTGGAATCAGCCCCAGCATTTT. This codes for CASRGAWNQPQHF.

The genes are TRBV5-1 and TRBJ2-1; D not resolved. Germline V gives CDR1 SGHRS, CDR2 YFSETQ. V shed 5 bases and J shed 15 bases, with 15 bases lying between them. CDR3 length: 11 residues. This CDR3 reads CASSGVGGRFF. In DNA, the CDR3 is TGCGCCAGCAGTGGTGTAGGCGGTCGGTTCTTC. The full variable domain, completed using reference TRBV5-1 and TRBJ2-1, is KAGVTQTPRYLIKTRGQQVTLSCSPISGHRSVSWYQQTPGQGLQFLFEYFSETQRNKGNFPGRFSGRQFSNSRSEMNVSTLELGDSALYLCASSGVGGRFFGPGTRLTVL.

V usage is TRBV18 and J usage is TRBJ1-4; D unclear. V lost 6 bases to trimming and J lost 0 bases, with 11 bases between them. This CDR3 comprises 15 residues. The germline gives CDR1 KGHSH, CDR2 LQKENI. The CDR3 loop reads CASSSNGATNEKLFF. DNA of the CDR3: TGTGCCAGCTCGTCCAATGGAGCAACTAATGAAAAACTGTTTTTT.

The rearrangement links TRBV19 to TRBJ1-5; no clear D gene. The CDR3 consists of 13 residues. Germline assignment: CDR1 LNHDA and CDR2 SQIVND (reference sequence). Trimming removed 3 bases at V and 5 bases at J, with 8 bases between. CDR3 protein: CASSIWEDQPQHF. CDR3 DNA sequence: TGTGCCAGTAGTATTTGGGAGGATCAGCCCCAGCATTTT.

Many counts were recorded for this clone. This chain uses TRBV29-1 with TRBJ2-7; D not certain. The V end was cut by 3 bases, the J end by 7 bases, with 13 bases between. The CDR3 covers 12 residues. CDR1 is SQVTM and CDR2 is ANQGSEA in the germline V gene. The CDR3 region is CSVDTPAGEQYF. As DNA, the CDR3 is TGCAGCGTTGATACGCCAGCCGGGGAGCAGTACTTC.

This chain connects TRBV10-3 to TRBJ1-1, with TRBD1 as a possible D gene (6 bases). This CDR3 region has 15 residues. Germline CDR1 reads ENHRY; CDR2 reads SYGVKD. Trimming took off 10 bases at V and 1 base at J, with 19 bases between the two ends. The CDR3 reads CATRVTTGENTEAFF. In nucleotides, the CDR3 is TGTGCCACCAGGGTAACGACAGGCGAGAACACTGAAGCTTTCTTT.

In its sample, this clone was seen many times. The chain couples TRBV6-5 to TRBJ1-1, with no clear D. Germline V CDR1 and CDR2: MNHEY, SVGAGI. The V gene lost 0 bases and the J gene lost 4 bases, with 12 bases spanning the gap. The CDR3 sequence is 15 residues long. CDR3 in DNA: TGTGCCAGCAGTTACTCTTTGGGATCTGGCACTGAAGCTTTCTTT. This gives the protein CASSYSLGSGTEAFF.

The chain recombines TRBV6-6 with TRBJ2-7; D is possibly TRBD1 or TRBD2 (6 bases each). The CDR3 contains 14 residues. V lost 6 bases to trimming and J lost 4 bases, with 16 bases between them. Germline V gene lookup returns CDR1 MNHNY and CDR2 SVGAGI (reference sequence). CDR3 sequence (DNA): TGTGCCAGCAGCCCAGGAGTAGGGGGGTACGAGCAGTACTTC. It specifies CASSPGVGGYEQYF.

The chain couples TRBV5-5 to TRBJ2-4; D is unclear. The V gene's germline CDR1 is SGHKS and CDR2 YYEKEE (reference sequence). This CDR3 is 13 amino acids long. V was shortened by 2 bases and J by 5 bases, with 8 bases between the two germline ends. The CDR3 coding sequence is TGTGCCAGCAGCTTAGCCTCGGAAAACATTCAGTACTTC. This encodes CASSLASENIQYF.

The V call is TRBV6-5, the J call TRBJ2-4; tentatively, D is TRBD1 or TRBD2 (5 bases each). Germline values: CDR1 MNHEY, CDR2 SVGAGI. The CDR3 is 12 residues long. The V and J ends lost 10 bases and 8 bases respectively, with 15 bases between them. The CDR3 DNA is TGTGCCACCAGAGGGACGGAATACATTCAGTACTTC. As protein: CATRGTEYIQYF.

This chain uses TRBV6-6 with TRBJ2-4; 9 nucleotides align to TRBD2. Germline V CDR1 and CDR2: MNHNY, SVGAGI (reference sequence). Trimming cost V 0 bases and J 5 bases; bases outside gene matches: 5. CDR3 length: 16 residues. The CDR3 nucleotides read TGTGCCAGCAGTTACTCGAGGGAGCGGGAGGAAAACATTCAGTACTTC. Translation: CASSYSREREENIQYF.

The rearrangement joins TRBV5-4 to TRBJ2-1; the match to TRBD2 covers 11 bases. The CDR3 consists of 15 residues. V dropped 1 base and J dropped 8; count of bases not matched to a gene: 5. Germline V CDR1 and CDR2: SGHNT, YYREEE (reference sequence). The CDR3 protein is CASSLQVLAGDEQFF. CDR3 DNA sequence: TGTGCCAGCAGCTTGCAGGTACTAGCGGGAGATGAGCAGTTCTTC.

The chain has TRBV2 and TRBJ2-7, with 13 nucleotides matching TRBD2. Looked up from germline, CDR1 is SNHLY and CDR2 is FYNNEI. Trimming took 5 bases from V and 4 from J; bases not matched to a gene: 14. The CDR3 is 18 residues long. Here the CDR3 reads CASSSPLAGGPLGYEQYF. CDR3 DNA: TGTGCCAGCAGTTCCCCACTAGCGGGAGGGCCCTTAGGTTACGAGCAGTACTTC. The whole variable domain, remainder taken from reference TRBV2 and TRBJ2-7, is EPEVTQTPSHQVTQMGQEVILRCVPISNHLYFYWYRQILGQKVEFLVSFYNNEISEKSEIFDDQFSVERPDGSNFTLKIRSTKLEDSAMYFCASSSPLAGGPLGYEQYFGPGTRLTVT.